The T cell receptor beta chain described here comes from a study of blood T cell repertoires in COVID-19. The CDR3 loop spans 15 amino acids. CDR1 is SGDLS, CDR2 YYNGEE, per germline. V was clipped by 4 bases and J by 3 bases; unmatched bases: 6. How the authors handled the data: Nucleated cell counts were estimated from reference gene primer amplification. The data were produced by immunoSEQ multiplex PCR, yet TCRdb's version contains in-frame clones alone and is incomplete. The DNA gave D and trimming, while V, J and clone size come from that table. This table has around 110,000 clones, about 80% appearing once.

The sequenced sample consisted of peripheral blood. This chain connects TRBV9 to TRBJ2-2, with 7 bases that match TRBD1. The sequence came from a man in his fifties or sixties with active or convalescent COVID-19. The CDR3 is CASSPRQGDTGELFF. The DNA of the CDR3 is TGTGCCAGCAGCCCCCGACAGGGTGACACCGGGGAGCTGTTTTTT.